Shown below are 24 T cell receptor beta chains from a single sample sequenced in a study of blood T cell repertoires in COVID-19. TCRdb keeps only in-frame clones here, not all; method: immunoSEQ multiplex PCR. The repertoire consists of some 430,000 clones, with about 90% occurring once and the leading ten covering about 0.6%. The material sequenced was PBMCs or T cells enriched from blood (not recorded which). Receptors were obtained from a man aged 18 to 30 who had recovered from COVID-19.

This clone has just a few counts. This sample also contains other DNA sequences that code for the same CDR3. The chain joins TRBV19 to TRBJ1-5; D is unclear. The CDR3 is 14 amino acids. V dropped 0 bases and J dropped 1 base, with 4 bases sitting between them. Germline CDR1 LNHDA, CDR2 SQIVND (reference sequence). CDR3 amino acids: CASSIDRSNQPQHF. CDR3 coding DNA: TGTGCCAGTAGTATAGACAGGAGCAATCAGCCCCAGCATTTT.

V is TRBV30 and J is TRBJ1-5, with D possibly being TRBD1 (5 bases). Trimming cost V 1 base and J 1 base, with 11 bases left between them. The CDR3 has 15 amino acids. The V gene's germline CDR1 is GTSNPN and CDR2 SVGIG (reference sequence). The CDR3 is CAWSAGLRSNQPQHF. Here the CDR3 DNA reads TGTGCCTGGAGTGCAGGGCTGAGGAGCAATCAGCCCCAGCATTTT.

This chain connects TRBV7-3 to TRBJ1-3; possible D gene TRBD1, 6 bases. The germline V and J ends were trimmed by 3 bases and 11 bases, with 14 bases remaining between them. The CDR3 spans 13 residues. Germline V lookup: CDR1 SGHTA, CDR2 FQGTGA. The DNA of the CDR3 is TGTGCCAGCAGCTTTGACGGGGGGCCCCCCATATATTTT. Its protein product is CASSFDGGPPIYF. Supplemented by reference TRBV7-3 and TRBJ1-3, the full variable domain reads GAGVSQTPSNKVTEKGKYVELRCDPISGHTALYWYRQSLGQGPEFLIYFQGTGAADDSGLPNDRFFAVRPEGSVSTLKIQRTERGDSAVYLCASSFDGGPPIYFGEGSWLTVV.

The rearrangement joins TRBV12-3 or TRBV12-4 to TRBJ1-2; weak D call: TRBD1 (6 bases). The CDR3 has 12 residues. V was shortened by 5 bases and J by 7 bases, with 11 bases between the two germline ends. Here the CDR3 DNA reads TGTGCCAGCAGTGGCTACAGGGTTGGCTACACCTTC. This translates into CASSGYRVGYTF.

This clone was found once. This chain uses TRBV28 with TRBJ1-2, with D tentatively TRBD1 (6 bases). Germline-derived CDR1 and CDR2 are MDHEN and SYDVKM. V was shortened by 5 bases and J by 5 bases, with 21 bases between the two germline ends. The CDR3 covers 16 residues. The CDR3 bases are TGTGCCAGCAGTCCGGGACAAGGTACTCTATGGTATGGCTACACCTTC. It is translated as CASSPGQGTLWYGYTF.

About this clone: The same CDR3 also results from other DNA sequences found in this sample. The chain recombines TRBV27 with TRBJ2-5, with D perhaps TRBD2 (6 bases). The CDR3 sequence is 14 residues long. V lost 6 bases and J 1 base, leaving 12 bases between the germline ends. Germline values: CDR1 MNHEY, CDR2 SMNVEV (reference sequence). The DNA of the CDR3 is TGTGCCAGCAGCCCGCGGGACTTCCAAGAGACCCAGTACTTC. Amino acids: CASSPRDFQETQYF.

The chain has TRBV19 and TRBJ1-6, with D maybe TRBD1 (5 bases). In germline, CDR1 is LNHDA, CDR2 SQIVND (reference sequence). The V end was cut by 4 bases, the J end by 7 bases, with 17 bases between. The CDR3 runs 16 residues. Here the CDR3 reads CASSTSRGRGNSPLHF. The CDR3 coding sequence is TGTGCCAGTAGTACGTCACGGGGGAGGGGAAATTCACCCCTCCACTTT.

Regarding this clone: The junction does not match germline at one end; this may be a read error. The gene calls are TRBV11-2 and TRBJ1-6; unclear D gene. CDR1 is SGHAT and CDR2 is FQNNGV in the germline V gene. CDR3 length: 11 residues. CDR3 nucleotides: TGTGCCAGCAGCTTAGATTCAGCCCTCCACTTT. Translation: CASSLDSALHF.

This clone was detected only once. The V call is TRBV15, the J call TRBJ1-6, with D possibly being TRBD1 (6 bases). Germline V gene sequence: CDR1 LNHNV, CDR2 YYDKDF (reference sequence). The CDR3 is 18 residues long. The ends were cut back, 8 bases at V and 0 bases at J, with 20 bases in the middle. CDR3 nucleotides: TGTGCCACCGGGGGGGCTACAGGGCTGAGCTCCTATAATTCACCCCTCCACTTT. It is translated as CATGGATGLSSYNSPLHF.

This chain links TRBV19 with TRBJ2-7, with D tentatively TRBD1 (6 bases). V shed 4 bases and J shed 1 base, with 11 bases lying between them. The CDR3 has 14 residues. Germline V gives CDR1 LNHDA, CDR2 SQIVND (reference sequence). CDR3 nucleotide sequence: TGTGCCAGTAGTACCCTCGACAGGTCCTACGAGCAGTACTTC. Protein product: CASSTLDRSYEQYF. The complete variable domain, with remaining parts taken from reference TRBV19 and TRBJ2-7, reads DGGITQSPKYLFRKEGQNVTLSCEQNLNHDAMYWYRQDPGQGLRLIYYSQIVNDFQKGDIAEGYSVSREKKESFPLTVTSAQKNPTAFYLCASSTLDRSYEQYFGPGTRLTVT.

V is TRBV30 and J is TRBJ1-3, with D perhaps matching TRBD1 (5 bases). The CDR3 runs 16 residues. The V gene's germline CDR1 is GTSNPN and CDR2 SVGIG (reference sequence). V shed 1 base and J shed 0 bases, with 13 bases lying between them. The CDR3 coding sequence is TGTGCCTGGAGTGACAGGCACGGTTACTCTGGAAACACCATATATTTT. This encodes CAWSDRHGYSGNTIYF.

The V and J genes are TRBV30 and TRBJ2-3; 12 nucleotides line up with TRBD2. V dropped 1 base and J dropped 5; count of bases not matched to a gene: 4. The germline CDR1 and CDR2 sequences are GTSNPN and SVGIG (reference sequence). This CDR3 spans 15 amino acids. This CDR3 reads CAWSGLAGVIDTQYF. CDR3 coding DNA: TGTGCCTGGAGTGGACTAGCGGGAGTTATAGATACGCAGTATTTT.

This clone was seen a few times. This chain links TRBV2 with TRBJ2-2; TRBD1 might be the D (6 bases). The germline CDR1 and CDR2 sequences are SNHLY and FYNNEI. This CDR3 contains 13 residues. Trimming removed 7 bases from V and 7 bases from J, with 13 bases in between. The CDR3 protein is CASNRAQNGELFF. In DNA, the CDR3 is TGTGCCAGCAACAGGGCCCAGAACGGGGAGCTGTTTTTT. Using reference TRBV2 and TRBJ2-2 for the parts outside the CDR3, the full variable domain is EPEVTQTPSHQVTQMGQEVILRCVPISNHLYFYWYRQILGQKVEFLVSFYNNEISEKSEIFDDQFSVERPDGSNFTLKIRSTKLEDSAMYFCASNRAQNGELFFGEGSRLTVL.

A single count supports this clone. The rearrangement joins TRBV3-1 (or the pseudogene TRBV3-2) to TRBJ2-7, with 8 nucleotides matching TRBD2. The CDR3 extends over 15 amino acids. The germline V gene has CDR1 LGHDT and CDR2 YNNKEL (reference sequence). With V trimmed by 4 bases and J by 6 bases, 11 bases remained unmatched. The CDR3 loop reads CASSRSPLGRAEQYF. The CDR3 DNA reads TGTGCCAGCAGCCGAAGCCCCCTCGGGAGGGCCGAGCAGTACTTC.

This clone was observed a handful of times. This sequence joins TRBV19 and TRBJ1-6; the D gene is possibly TRBD1 (6 bases). Germline values: CDR1 LNHDA, CDR2 SQIVND (reference sequence). Deletions cut 3 bases from V and 7 bases from J, with 16 bases between. The CDR3 has 16 residues. CDR3 amino acids: CASSMRRGAENSPLHF. The CDR3, as DNA: TGTGCCAGTAGTATGAGGCGGGGGGCTGAAAATTCACCCCTCCACTTT.

Concerning this clone itself: In the same sample, other DNA sequences code for this CDR3. V usage is TRBV2 and J usage is TRBJ1-5; D not resolved. Trimming stripped 8 bases from V and 0 bases from J, with 8 bases between. CDR1 and CDR2 (germline): SNHLY, FYNNEI. CDR3 length: 13 amino acids. The CDR3 nucleotides read TGTGCCAGCCGGCGGGATAGCAATCAGCCCCAGCATTTT. As protein: CASRRDSNQPQHF.

The V call is TRBV25-1, the J call TRBJ1-2; the match to TRBD1 covers 7 bases. From germline, CDR1 is MGHDK and CDR2 SYGVNS. The length of the CDR3 is 12 residues. Trimming took 8 bases from V and 5 from J; bases not matched to a gene: 5. As DNA, the CDR3 is TGTGCCAGCCGAGGGGGCGGGTATGGCTACACCTTC. This translates into CASRGGGYGYTF.

V gene TRBV4-1 combines with J gene TRBJ2-7, with TRBD1 matching over 7 bases. Germline loops: CDR1 MGHRA, CDR2 YSYEKL. The CDR3 runs 17 residues. With V trimmed by 4 bases and J by 3 bases, 15 bases remained unmatched. The CDR3 loop reads CASSPLAGQVARYEQYF. DNA of the CDR3: TGCGCCAGCAGCCCCCTGGCAGGACAGGTCGCTCGCTACGAGCAGTACTTC.

The rearrangement links TRBV4-2 to TRBJ2-7, with TRBD2 matching over 12 bases. Germline V gene data show CDR1 as LGHNA and CDR2 as YNFKEQ. CDR3 size: 19 residues. Trimming cost V 0 bases and J 4 bases; bases outside gene matches: 13. CDR3 bases: TGTGCCAGCAGCCAAGAGGAACTAGCGGGAGGTCACCTACCGTACGAGCAGTACTTC. Residues: CASSQEELAGGHLPYEQYF.

In its sample, this clone was seen once. V is TRBV12-3 or TRBV12-4 and J is TRBJ1-2; 7 nucleotides line up with TRBD1. This CDR3 spans 13 amino acids. After removal of 6 bases from V and 4 bases from J, the junction contained 5 bases not matched to a gene. As DNA, the CDR3 is TGTGCCAGCAGGAGACAGGGACTCTATGGCTACACCTTC. Protein sequence: CASRRQGLYGYTF.

The V gene is TRBV11-1, the J gene TRBJ2-4; 10 bases are a match to TRBD1. V was pared by 5 bases and J by 8 bases, with 9 bases of the junction left unmatched. The germline V gene has CDR1 SGHAT and CDR2 FQDESV (reference sequence). The CDR3 extends over 15 amino acids. CDR3 region: CASSQGDRGSDIQYF. The DNA for the CDR3 is TGTGCCAGCAGCCAAGGGGACAGGGGATCTGACATTCAGTACTTC.

The V and J genes are TRBV7-8 and TRBJ2-1, with D possibly matching TRBD2 (7 bases). The CDR3 has 13 residues. Germline CDR1 and CDR2: SGHVS and FQNEAQ. V gave up 3 bases and J gave up 7 bases, with 10 bases separating them. This CDR3 is CASSLGGPNEQFF. CDR3 sequence (DNA): TGTGCCAGCAGCTTGGGGGGGCCGAATGAGCAGTTCTTC.

CDR3 residues: CASSLGSAEAFF. In DNA form, the CDR3 reads TGTGCCAGCAGCTTAGGATCGGCTGAAGCTTTCTTT. The chain recombines TRBV7-9 with TRBJ1-1; D gene ambiguous. Germline V gene sequence: CDR1 SEHNR, CDR2 FQNEAQ (reference sequence). This CDR3 has 12 residues. Trimming removed 1 base from V and 6 bases from J, with 6 bases in between.

Only one count was recorded for this clone. The chain uses TRBV9 and TRBJ1-4; D may be TRBD1 (6 bases). Germline V gene sequence: CDR1 SGDLS, CDR2 YYNGEE. The V end lost 1 base, the J end lost 5 bases, and 9 bases lay between the germline ends. The CDR3 runs 14 residues. CDR3 amino acids: CASSVSGVNEKLFF. Written as DNA, the CDR3 is TGTGCCAGCAGCGTATCAGGGGTGAATGAAAAACTGTTTTTT.